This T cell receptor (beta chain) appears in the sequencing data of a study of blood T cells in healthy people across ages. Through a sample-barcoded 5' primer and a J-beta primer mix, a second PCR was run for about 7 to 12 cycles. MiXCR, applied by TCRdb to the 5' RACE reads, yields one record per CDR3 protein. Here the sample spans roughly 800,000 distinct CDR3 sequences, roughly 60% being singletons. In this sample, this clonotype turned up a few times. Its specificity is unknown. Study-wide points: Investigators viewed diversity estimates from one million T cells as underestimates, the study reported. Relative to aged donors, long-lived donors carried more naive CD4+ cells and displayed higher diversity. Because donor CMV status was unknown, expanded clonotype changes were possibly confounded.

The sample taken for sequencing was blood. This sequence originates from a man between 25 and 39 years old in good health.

CDR3 in amino acids: CSVDREGDTGELFF. For the CDR3, the DNA is TGCAGCGTCGACAGGGAAGGGGACACCGGGGAGCTGTTTTTT. This chain joins TRBV29-1 and TRBJ2-2; 7 positions agree with TRBD1. With V trimmed by 6 bases and J by 3 bases, 7 bases remained unmatched. This CDR3 comprises 14 residues. Germline V CDR1 and CDR2: SQVTM, ANQGSEA.